One sample yielded the 4 T cell receptor beta chains listed below, sequenced in a study of shared clonotypes between healthy human individuals. The method was immunoSEQ multiplex PCR; TCRdb's version includes in-frame clones alone and lacks a portion of them. The sample lists about 600,000 clones; roughly 98% were seen once. Naive CD8 cells were CD45RO-negative, positively selected for CCR7, excluding terminally differentiated effector memory CD45RA+ cells. Source material: naive CD8+ T cells sorted from blood. These TCRs come from a man aged 30-40 years in good health.

The chain has TRBV11-2 and TRBJ2-1; D call uncertain. Trimming shortened V by 5 bases and J by 8 bases, and 10 bases separated the two germline ends. Germline-derived CDR1 and CDR2 are SGHAT and FQNNGV. The CDR3 totals 12 residues. CDR3 sequence reads: CASSMTDYEQFF. The CDR3 coding sequence is TGTGCCAGCAGCATGACTGACTATGAGCAGTTCTTC.

The chain employs TRBV4-1 and TRBJ2-7; 9 bases align to TRBD2. Germline trimming cut 1 base from V and 3 bases from J; bases unmatched to any gene: 4. This CDR3 region has 15 residues. Germline loops: CDR1 MGHRA, CDR2 YSYEKL. The CDR3 protein is CASSQGFSGSYEQYF. CDR3 bases: TGCGCCAGCAGCCAAGGGTTTAGCGGGAGCTACGAGCAGTACTTC.

The gene calls are TRBV18 and TRBJ2-1; D unclear. The CDR3 has 15 residues. CDR1 is KGHSH and CDR2 is LQKENI in the germline V gene. V lost 2 bases, J lost 4 bases, and 12 bases lay in between. The chain's CDR3 is CASSPIVYSYNEQFF. In DNA form, the CDR3 reads TGTGCCAGCTCACCAATAGTTTACAGTTACAATGAGCAGTTCTTC. Complete variable domain (other parts from reference TRBV18 and TRBJ2-1): NAGVMQNPRHLVRRRGQEARLRCSPMKGHSHVYWYRQLPEEGLKFMVYLQKENIIDESGMPKERFSAEFPKEGPSILRIQQVVRGDSAAYFCASSPIVYSYNEQFFGPGTRLTVL.

In its sample, this clone was seen once. The chain has TRBV6-6 and TRBJ2-3; D is unresolved. The V end was cut by 8 bases, the J end by 4 bases, with 13 bases between. CDR3 size: 13 residues. The germline V gene encodes CDR1 MNHNY and CDR2 SVGAGI (reference sequence). CDR3 sequence (DNA): TGTGCCAGCGGGATTAGAGAGGCAGATACGCAGTATTTT. Protein product: CASGIREADTQYF.